A selection of T cell receptor beta chains follows, all from one sample in a study of vaccination and CD4 T cells after COVID-19. For these TCRs, the target antigens are not known. TCRdb re-called the PCR reads with MiXCR, one entry per CDR3 protein. The sample lists some 9,500 distinct CDR3 sequences; about 28% were seen once. The source material was CD4+ T cells from blood, cultured in vitro. The source is a human donor in good health. CDR3s include the opening cysteine and the closing phenylalanine or tryptophan. D genes are given only for firm matches. Clone size appears in some rows only: once, few, many, or a class for an expanded clone.

>TRBJ2-7|TRBD2|-|TRBV7-6
TGTGCCAGCAGCTTAGTCGGCGGGGGAACCTACGAGCAGTACTTC
CASSLVGGGTYEQYF
>TRBJ1-2|TRBD1|-|TRBV19
TGTGCCAGTAGCCGGACAGGGGGTCCTTCTAACTATGGCTACACCTTC
CASSRTGGPSNYGYTF
>TRBJ2-6|-|-|TRBV27
TGTGCCAGCAGTTTCCCCAGCGATTCTGGGGCCAACGTCCTGACTTTC
CASSFPSDSGANVLTF
>TRBJ2-7|TRBD2|once|TRBV7-2
TGTGCCAGCAGCTTATACGCCGTGGCTAGCGGCTACGAGCAGTACTTC
CASSLYAVASGYEQYF
>TRBJ1-1|-|-|TRBV29-1
TGCAGCGTTGAAGATTTGGCAGGGGACATGAACACTGAAGCTTTCTTT
CSVEDLAGDMNTEAFF
>TRBJ2-1|-|few|TRBV20-1
TGCAGTGCTGGAAGGAGGGAAGATGAGCAGTTCTTC
CSAGRREDEQFF
>TRBJ2-5|TRBD1|-|TRBV20-1
TGCAGTGCCCCTCGGACAGGGGGCAGCGAGACCCAGTACTTC
CSAPRTGGSETQYF
>TRBJ2-1|TRBD1|-|TRBV5-1
TGCGCCAGCAGCTTGGGGACAGGGAAGTTTGGTAAATCCTACAATGAGCAGTTCTTC
CASSLGTGKFGKSYNEQFF
>TRBJ2-7|TRBD2|-|TRBV12-3/TRBV12-4
TGTGCCAGCAGTTTAGGCTGGCGGGAGGAAGCCGAGCAGTACTTC
CASSLGWREEAEQYF
>TRBJ2-7|TRBD2|few|TRBV15
TGTGCCACCAGCAGAAGTAACGGGAGGGGTTACGAGCAGTACTTC
CATSRSNGRGYEQYF
>TRBJ2-3|-|few|TRBV7-9
TGTGCCAGCAGCTTAACAGGGGGGCGGCGGGAGGTCACAGATACGCAGTATTTT
CASSLTGGRREVTDTQYF
>TRBJ2-7|-|few|TRBV6-1
TGTGCCAGCAGTGGGGCGTACGAGCAGTACTTC
CASSGAYEQYF
>TRBJ2-7|-|-|TRBV5-4
TGTGCCAGCAGCTTGCCCCAGGCGAGCTCCTACGAGCAGTACTTC
CASSLPQASSYEQYF
>TRBJ2-1|-|few|TRBV15
TGTGCCACCAGCTCCAAACCTACAGGGTCCGGAGATGAGCAGTTCTTC
CATSSKPTGSGDEQFF
>TRBJ1-1|TRBD1|-|TRBV7-2
TGTGCCAGCAGCTCAATCTTACCGACAGGGCTGTCTGAAGCTTTCTTT
CASSSILPTGLSEAFF
>TRBJ2-5|TRBD2|medium-sized|TRBV9
TGTGCCAGCAGCGCTTACGGACTAGCGTCGGAGACCCAGTACTTC
CASSAYGLASETQYF
>TRBJ2-6|-|-|TRBV5-1
TGCGCCAGCAGCTTGGGGGCTGGGTCCTCTGGGGCCAACGTCCTGACTTTC
CASSLGAGSSGANVLTF
>TRBJ1-2|-|-|TRBV28
TGTGCCAGCAGTTTCGGGGTGGATGGCTACACCTTC
CASSFGVDGYTF
>TRBJ1-2|-|medium-sized|TRBV7-8
TGTGCCAGCAGCTCCGGACCGGGACCTACATATGGCTACACCTTC
CASSSGPGPTYGYTF
>TRBJ1-1|-|few|TRBV7-3
TGTGCCAGCAGCTTAACGTCTAGGACTGAAGCTTTCTTT
CASSLTSRTEAFF
>TRBJ1-5|-|few|TRBV28
TGTGCCAGCCGGGACACCAATCAGCCCCAGCATTTT
CASRDTNQPQHF
>TRBJ1-1|-|-|TRBV20-1
TGCAGTGCCCGTACGGGGGTCGGTGAAGCTTTCTTT
CSARTGVGEAFF
>TRBJ2-3|-|-|TRBV6-2/TRBV6-3
TGTGCCAGCAGCCTAGCCAGGGGAGATACGCAGTATTTT
CASSLARGDTQYF
>TRBJ1-5|-|few|TRBV20-1
TGCAGTGCTAGCCCCCTGGGGTATAGCAATCAGCCCCAGCATTTT
CSASPLGYSNQPQHF
>TRBJ1-1|-|large|TRBV5-1
TGCGCCAGCAGCTTTGACAGACAAGAAGCTTTCTTT
CASSFDRQEAFF
>TRBJ2-1|-|-|TRBV10-3
TGTGCCATCAGTGAAGGAACCAAGACGGGGAATGAGCAGTTCTTC
CAISEGTKTGNEQFF
>TRBJ2-1|-|few|TRBV27
TGTGCCAGCAGTAGGGGAAACGAGCAGTTCTTC
CASSRGNEQFF
>TRBJ1-1|-|few|TRBV21-1
TGTGCCAGCAGCAAAGAGGGGGACCCGAACACTGAAGCTTTCTTT
CASSKEGDPNTEAFF
>TRBJ1-2|-|few|TRBV19
TGTGCCAGTACCCTGGGAGGGGCTTCTGGCTACACCTTC
CASTLGGASGYTF
>TRBJ1-1|-|once|TRBV5-4
TGTGCCAGCTTGGGACACTCGAACACTGAAGCTTTCTTT
CASLGHSNTEAFF
>TRBJ2-5|TRBD2|-|TRBV27
TGTGCCAGCAGTTTATCAGGGAGGGACCAAGAGACCCAGTACTTC
CASSLSGRDQETQYF
>TRBJ2-7|-|-|TRBV6-5
TGTGCCAGCAGTTACTCGTCCAGCGTCAGGACTCAGCAGTACTTC
CASSYSSSVRTQQYF
>TRBJ2-1|-|-|TRBV7-3
TGTGCCAGCAGCGTCTTTAGCGGACCCAATGAGCAGTTCTTC
CASSVFSGPNEQFF